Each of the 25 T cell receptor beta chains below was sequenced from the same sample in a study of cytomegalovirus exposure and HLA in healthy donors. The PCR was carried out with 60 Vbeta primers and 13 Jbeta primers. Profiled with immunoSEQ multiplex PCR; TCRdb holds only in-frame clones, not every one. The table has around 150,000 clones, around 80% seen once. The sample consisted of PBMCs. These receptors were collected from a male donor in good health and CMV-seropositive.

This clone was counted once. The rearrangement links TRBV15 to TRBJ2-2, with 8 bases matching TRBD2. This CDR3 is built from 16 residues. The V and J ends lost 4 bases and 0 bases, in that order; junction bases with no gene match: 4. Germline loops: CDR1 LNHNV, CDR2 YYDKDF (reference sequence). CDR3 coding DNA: TGTGCCACCAGCATGACTAGCGACCCGAACACCGGGGAGCTGTTTTTT. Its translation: CATSMTSDPNTGELFF. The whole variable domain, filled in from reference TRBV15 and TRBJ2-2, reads DAMVIQNPRYQVTQFGKPVTLSCSQTLNHNVMYWYQQKSSQAPKLLFHYYDKDFNNEADTPDNFQSRRPNTSFCFLDIRSPGLGDTAMYLCATSMTSDPNTGELFFGEGSRLTVL.

CDR3 amino acids: CASRGGLGGGDEQFF. CDR3 coding DNA: TGTGCCAGCAGGGGGGGACTAGGAGGTGGCGATGAGCAGTTCTTC. The chain has TRBV28 and TRBJ2-1, with 8 bases identical to TRBD2. With V trimmed by 6 bases and J by 8 bases, 12 bases remained unmatched. Germline lookup yields CDR1 MDHEN and CDR2 SYDVKM. The length of the CDR3 is 15 residues.

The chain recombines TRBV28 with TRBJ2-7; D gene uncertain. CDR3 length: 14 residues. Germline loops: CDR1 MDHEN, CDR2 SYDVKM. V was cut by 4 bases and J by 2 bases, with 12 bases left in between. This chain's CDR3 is CASSYPRTPYEQYF. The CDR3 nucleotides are TGTGCCAGCAGTTACCCTCGAACTCCCTACGAGCAGTACTTC.

CDR3 coding DNA: TGTGCTGGTCTAAGAAACACTGAAGCTTTCTTT. Translation: CAGLRNTEAFF. The chain is built from TRBV12-5 and TRBJ1-1; D remains unclear. V shed 11 bases and J shed 2 bases, with 9 bases lying between them. The germline V gene has CDR1 LGHNT and CDR2 FRNRAP. The CDR3 has 11 amino acids.

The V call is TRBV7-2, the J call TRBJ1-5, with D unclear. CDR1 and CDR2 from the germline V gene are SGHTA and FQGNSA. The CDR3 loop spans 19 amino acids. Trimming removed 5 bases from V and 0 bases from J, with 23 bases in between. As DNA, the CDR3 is TGTGCCAGCAGCCCCCAACCGGGTTCCTTACGTTATAGCAATCAGCCCCAGCATTTT. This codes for CASSPQPGSLRYSNQPQHF.

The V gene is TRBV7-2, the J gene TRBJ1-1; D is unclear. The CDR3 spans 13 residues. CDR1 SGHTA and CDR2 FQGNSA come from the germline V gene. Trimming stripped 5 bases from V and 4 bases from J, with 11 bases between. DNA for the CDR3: TGTGCCAGCAGCCAAGCAAGGAGCACTGAAGCTTTCTTT. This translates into CASSQARSTEAFF.

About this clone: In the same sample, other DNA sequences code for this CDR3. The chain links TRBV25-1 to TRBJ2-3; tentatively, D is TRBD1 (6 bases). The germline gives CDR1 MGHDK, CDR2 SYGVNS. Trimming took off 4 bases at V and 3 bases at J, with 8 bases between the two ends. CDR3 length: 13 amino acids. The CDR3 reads CASSAQGTDTQYF. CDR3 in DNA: TGTGCCAGCAGTGCACAGGGTACAGATACGCAGTATTTT.

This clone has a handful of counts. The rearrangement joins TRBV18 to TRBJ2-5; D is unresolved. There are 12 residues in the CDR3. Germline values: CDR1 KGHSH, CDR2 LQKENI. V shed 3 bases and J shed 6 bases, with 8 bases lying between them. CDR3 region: CASSPSEKTQYF. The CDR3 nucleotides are TGTGCCAGCTCACCGTCGGAGAAGACCCAGTACTTC.

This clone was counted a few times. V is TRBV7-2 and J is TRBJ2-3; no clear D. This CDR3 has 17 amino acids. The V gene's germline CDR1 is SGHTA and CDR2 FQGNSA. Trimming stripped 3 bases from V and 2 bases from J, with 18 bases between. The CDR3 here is CASSLAWVRLSTDTQYF. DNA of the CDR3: TGTGCCAGCAGCTTGGCCTGGGTGAGGCTATCCACAGATACGCAGTATTTT.

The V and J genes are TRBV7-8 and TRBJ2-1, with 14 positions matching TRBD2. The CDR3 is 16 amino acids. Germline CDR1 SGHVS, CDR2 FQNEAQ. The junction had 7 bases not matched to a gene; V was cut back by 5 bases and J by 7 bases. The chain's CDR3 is CASSTTSGRAVNEQFF. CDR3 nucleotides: TGTGCCAGCAGCACGACTAGCGGGAGGGCCGTAAATGAGCAGTTCTTC. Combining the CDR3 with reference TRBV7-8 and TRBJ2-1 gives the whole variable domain GAGVSQSPRYKVAKRGQDVALRCDPISGHVSLFWYQQALGQGPEFLTYFQNEAQLDKSGLPSDRFFAERPEGSVSTLKIQRTQQEDSAVYLCASSTTSGRAVNEQFFGPGTRLTVL.

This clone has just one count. CDR3: CASRKEGQGFGNTIYF. The CDR3 DNA reads as TGTGCCAGCAGGAAGGAGGGACAGGGGTTTGGAAACACCATATATTTT. The rearrangement uses TRBV4-2 and TRBJ1-3; 10 positions match TRBD1. Trimming took 6 bases from V and 3 from J; bases not matched to a gene: 8. The CDR3 totals 16 residues. Germline V CDR1 and CDR2: LGHNA, YNFKEQ.

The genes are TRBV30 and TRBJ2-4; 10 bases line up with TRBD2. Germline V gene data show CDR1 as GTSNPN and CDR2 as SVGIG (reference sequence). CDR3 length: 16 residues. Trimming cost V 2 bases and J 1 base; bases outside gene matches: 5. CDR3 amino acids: CAWSLAGVGAKNIQYF. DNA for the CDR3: TGTGCCTGGAGTCTAGCGGGAGTGGGGGCCAAAAACATTCAGTACTTC.

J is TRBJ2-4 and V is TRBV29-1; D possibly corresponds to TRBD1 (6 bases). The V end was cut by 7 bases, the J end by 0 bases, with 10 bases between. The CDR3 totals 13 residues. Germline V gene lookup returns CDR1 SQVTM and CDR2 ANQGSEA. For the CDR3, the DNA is TGCAGCGCTCAGGGGTCAGCCAAAAACATTCAGTACTTC. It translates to CSAQGSAKNIQYF.

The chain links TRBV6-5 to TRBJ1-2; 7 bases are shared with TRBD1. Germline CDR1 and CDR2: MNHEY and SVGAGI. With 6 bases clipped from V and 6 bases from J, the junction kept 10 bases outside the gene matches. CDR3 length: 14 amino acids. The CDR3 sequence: CASRRTGVEDGYTF. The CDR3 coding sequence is TGTGCCAGCAGGCGGACAGGAGTAGAGGATGGCTACACCTTC.

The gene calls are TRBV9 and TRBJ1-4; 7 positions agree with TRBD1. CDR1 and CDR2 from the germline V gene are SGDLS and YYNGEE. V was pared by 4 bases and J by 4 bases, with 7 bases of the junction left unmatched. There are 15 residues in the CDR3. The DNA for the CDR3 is TGTGCCAGCAGCATCTCGGGACAGTTTAATGAAAAACTGTTTTTT. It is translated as CASSISGQFNEKLFF.

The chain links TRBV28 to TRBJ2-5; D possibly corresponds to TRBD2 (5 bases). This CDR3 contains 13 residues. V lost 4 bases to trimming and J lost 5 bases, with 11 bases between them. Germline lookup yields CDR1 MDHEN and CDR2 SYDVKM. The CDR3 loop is CASSSGGRETQYF. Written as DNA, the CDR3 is TGTGCCAGCAGTTCAGGAGGTCGGGAGACCCAGTACTTC.

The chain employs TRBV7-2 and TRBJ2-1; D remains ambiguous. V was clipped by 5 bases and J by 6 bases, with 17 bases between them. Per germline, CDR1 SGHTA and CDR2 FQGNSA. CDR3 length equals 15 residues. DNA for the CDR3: TGTGCCAGCAGCCCCGCGGCCCGTCACCTCAATGAGCAGTTCTTC. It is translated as CASSPAARHLNEQFF.

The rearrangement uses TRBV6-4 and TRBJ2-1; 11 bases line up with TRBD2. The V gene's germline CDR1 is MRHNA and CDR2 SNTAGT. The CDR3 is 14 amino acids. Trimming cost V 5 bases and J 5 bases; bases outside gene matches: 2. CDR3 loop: CASSTSGGNNEQFF. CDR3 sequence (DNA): TGTGCCAGCAGTACTAGCGGGGGAAACAATGAGCAGTTCTTC.

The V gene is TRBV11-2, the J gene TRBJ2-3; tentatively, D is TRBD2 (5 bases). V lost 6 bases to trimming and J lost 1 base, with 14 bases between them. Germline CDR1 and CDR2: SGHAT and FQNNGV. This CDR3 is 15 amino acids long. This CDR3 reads CASRIGGSGTDTQYF. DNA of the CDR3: TGTGCCAGCAGGATCGGCGGGTCTGGCACAGATACGCAGTATTTT.

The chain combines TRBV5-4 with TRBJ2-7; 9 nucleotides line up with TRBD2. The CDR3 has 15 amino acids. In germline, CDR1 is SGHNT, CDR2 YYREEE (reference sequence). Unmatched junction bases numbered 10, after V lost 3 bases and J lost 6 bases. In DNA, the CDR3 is TGTGCCAGCAGCTCGAGGGGGGGTAGCGGGAGCGAGCAGTACTTC. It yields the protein CASSSRGGSGSEQYF.

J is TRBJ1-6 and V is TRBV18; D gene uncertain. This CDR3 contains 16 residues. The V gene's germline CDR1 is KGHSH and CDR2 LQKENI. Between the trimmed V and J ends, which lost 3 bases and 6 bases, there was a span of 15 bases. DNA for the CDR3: TGTGCCAGCTCACCGTCGGAGGGTGCTTCTAATTCACCCCTCCACTTT. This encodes CASSPSEGASNSPLHF.

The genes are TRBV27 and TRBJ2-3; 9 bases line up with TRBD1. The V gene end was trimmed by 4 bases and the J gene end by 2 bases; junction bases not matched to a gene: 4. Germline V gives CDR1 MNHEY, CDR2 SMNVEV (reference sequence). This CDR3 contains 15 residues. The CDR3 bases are TGTGCCAGCAGTTACCGGGACAGGGTCACAGATACGCAGTATTTT. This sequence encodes CASSYRDRVTDTQYF.

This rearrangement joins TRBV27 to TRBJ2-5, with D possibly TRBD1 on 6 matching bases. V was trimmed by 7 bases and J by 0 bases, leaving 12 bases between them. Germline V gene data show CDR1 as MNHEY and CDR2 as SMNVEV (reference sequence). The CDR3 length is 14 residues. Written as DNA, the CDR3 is TGTGCCAGCACAGCTACAGGGTACCAAGAGACCCAGTACTTC. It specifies CASTATGYQETQYF.

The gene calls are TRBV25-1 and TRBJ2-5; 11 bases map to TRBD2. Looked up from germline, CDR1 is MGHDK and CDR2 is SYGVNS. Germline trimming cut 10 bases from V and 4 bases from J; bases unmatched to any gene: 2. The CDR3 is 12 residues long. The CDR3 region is CATGLAGETQYF. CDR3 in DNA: TGTGCCACCGGACTAGCGGGAGAGACCCAGTACTTC.

This chain's CDR3 is CAISEGSLRNEKLFF. CDR3 DNA: TGTGCCATCAGTGAGGGTTCGTTACGGAATGAAAAACTGTTTTTT. The chain is built from TRBV10-3 and TRBJ1-4; D is uncertain. Germline V lookup: CDR1 ENHRY, CDR2 SYGVKD. V was clipped by 2 bases and J by 5 bases, with 12 bases between them. The CDR3 covers 15 residues.